This TCR beta chain was identified during a study of human T cells and chemical hapten exposure. The study, taken as a whole, reports: TCRs exceeding a frequency of 1 in 1000 stayed unchanged under DPC sensitization.

Time point indicated: pre-sensitization, week 0. Noted treatment: therapeutic diphenylcyclopropenone sensitization with weekly scalp DPC. Source study methods: From 23,224 to 690,600 TCRs were found per sample, with a median of roughly 89,000. TCRdb re-derived calls from the RACE reads in MiXCR, one entry per CDR3 protein. What appears here as the V and J calls and clone size reflects TCRdb's work, not the paper's. The table has 300,000 to 400,000 distinct CDR3 sequences, 5.1% seen once; the top ten hold approximately 2.8%. This clonotype has a count of ten or more. Its target is unknown. This receptor was obtained from a woman aged 45 to 65 with alopecia areata. Some clones in this sample may be carry-over from other donors' samples. Sequencing used whole blood, obtained in connection with sensitization to the hapten diphenylcyclopropenone (DPC).

CDR3 protein: CSALTMSNTEAFF. The CDR3 coding sequence is TGCAGTGCCTTGACAATGAGCAACACTGAAGCTTTCTTT. The chain employs TRBV20-1 and TRBJ1-1; the D is unclear. Germline V gene lookup returns CDR1 DFQATT and CDR2 SNEGSKA (reference sequence). Trimming stripped 6 bases from V and 2 bases from J, with 13 bases between. The CDR3 length is 13 residues.